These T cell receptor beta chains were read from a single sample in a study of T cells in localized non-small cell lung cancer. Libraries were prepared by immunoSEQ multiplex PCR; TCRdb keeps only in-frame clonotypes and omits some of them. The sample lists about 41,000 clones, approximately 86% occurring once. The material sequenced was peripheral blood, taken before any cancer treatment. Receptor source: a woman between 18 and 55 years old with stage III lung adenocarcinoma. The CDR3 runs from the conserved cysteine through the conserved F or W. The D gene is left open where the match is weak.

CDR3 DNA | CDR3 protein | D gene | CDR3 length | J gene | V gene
TGTGCCAGCAGCGTAGCCGGACAGGGGCTGAACACTGAAGCTTTCTTT | CASSVAGQGLNTEAFF | TRBD1 | 16 | TRBJ1-1 | TRBV9
TGTGCCAGCTCCCCCGGCGTCCTCTACAGCACAGATACGCAGTATTTT | CASSPGVLYSTDTQYF | - | 16 | TRBJ2-3 | TRBV2
TGTGCCAGCAGTGAAGGGACCTACACTGAAGCTTTCTTT | CASSEGTYTEAFF | - | 13 | TRBJ1-1 | TRBV6-1
TGCGCCAGCAGCCAAGGAGCGGGCGGGGTGAACACTGAAGCTTTCTTT | CASSQGAGGVNTEAFF | - | 16 | TRBJ1-1 | TRBV4-1
TGTGCCAGCAGCCGATCGGGACCGGGGACTCTCGGAAACACCATATATTTT | CASSRSGPGTLGNTIYF | - | 17 | TRBJ1-3 | TRBV14
TGTGCCTGGAGTGTGGGCCAGAACACTGAAGCTTTCTTT | CAWSVGQNTEAFF | - | 13 | TRBJ1-1 | TRBV30
TGTGCCAGCAGCTTGCCAGGGACCCCCCGGAGTGAGCAGTTCTTC | CASSLPGTPRSEQFF | - | 15 | TRBJ2-1 | TRBV5-4
TGCGCCAGCAGCGACGGACAGGGAGGCAAAAACATTCAGTACTTC | CASSDGQGGKNIQYF | TRBD1 | 15 | TRBJ2-4 | TRBV4-1
TGTGCCAGCAGTGACCCCGACAGTGCCAAAAACATTCAGTACTTC | CASSDPDSAKNIQYF | - | 15 | TRBJ2-4 | TRBV5-4
TGTGCCAGCAGTCCCCAGGGTAGGGCGTTCTATGGCTACACCTTC | CASSPQGRAFYGYTF | - | 15 | TRBJ1-2 | TRBV27
TGCGCCAGCAGTGCCGGGATAGCTAACTATGGCTACACCTTC | CASSAGIANYGYTF | - | 14 | TRBJ1-2 | TRBV10-2